This TCR beta chain was sequenced in a study of T cells in Graves' hyperthyroidism and ophthalmopathy. Study-wide points: Expanded thyroid clonotypes (above 0.001) were mostly also found in blood. The model foresaw ophthalmopathy a median roughly 6 months prior to onset.

Comment on this clonotype: The antigen is unknown.

Uncontrolled infection, other autoimmune disease, pregnancy or lactation disqualified patients from enrolment. With 4 bases removed from V and 0 bases from J, the gap between germline ends came to 13 bases. The CDR3 sequence is 16 residues long. The germline CDR1 and CDR2 sequences are SGHDN and FVKESK. RNA transcripts served as the template for amplifying TCR beta CDR3 regions. Primed by the HTBI set, a first-round RT-PCR was run on the TCR CDR3. In TCRdb, the multiplex PCR reads were re-called with MiXCR into one record per CDR3 protein. The data contain 480,000 or so distinct CDR3 sequences, about 46% of them singletons.

What was sequenced was peripheral blood or thyroid tissue (not recorded which). The rearrangement joins TRBV14 to TRBJ1-3; D is perhaps TRBD1 (6 bases). This receptor was taken from an adult woman with Graves' disease, either hyperthyroidism or ophthalmopathy (not recorded which). CDR3 DNA sequence: TGTGCCAGCAGCCCACAACAGGGAATCTCTGGAAACACCATATATTTT. Its protein product is CASSPQQGISGNTIYF.